This T cell receptor (beta chain) appears in the sequencing data of a study of HIV-infected patients and healthy controls. TCRdb re-derived calls from the 5' RACE reads in MiXCR, one entry per CDR3 protein. The sample lists about 67,000 distinct CDR3 sequences; less than 20% were seen once. The origin of this receptor is a human donor in good health. Sequencing input: CD4+ T cells from blood.

Written as DNA, the CDR3 is TGCGCCAGCAGCTTGGATGAGCTTCTCGGAAATCAGCCCCAGCATTTT. The encoded protein is CASSLDELLGNQPQHF. This sequence joins TRBV5-1 and TRBJ1-5; D not certain. The CDR3 extends over 16 amino acids. Trimming removed 0 bases at V and 4 bases at J, with 14 bases between. Germline V gives CDR1 SGHRS, CDR2 YFSETQ.